Following are 13 T cell receptor beta chains from one sample sequenced in a study of CD8 T cells in ankylosing spondylitis. TCRdb passed the 5' RACE reads through MiXCR, listing each CDR3 protein once. The sample lists fewer than 550,000 distinct CDR3 sequences, 5.3% occurring once. These receptors are not linked to any known antigen. Whole-study findings and limits: A TCR beta motif of fewer than 10 highly homologous variants seemed to mark ankylosing spondylitis blood.

Sequenced input: blood, either unsorted or a sorted T cell fraction (not recorded which). These receptors came from a male donor with ankylosing spondylitis.

This clonotype was detected many times. In DNA, the CDR3 is TGTGCCAGCAGCTCCCAGAGGGTGCAGTATTTT. It translates to CASSSQRVQYF. The chain uses TRBV7-2 and TRBJ2-3; TRBD2 is a possible D gene (5 bases). Per the germline V gene, CDR1 is SGHTA and CDR2 is FQGNSA. This CDR3 is 11 amino acids long. The germline V and J ends were trimmed by 4 bases and 11 bases, with 10 bases remaining between them.

In its sample, this clonotype was seen many times. The genes are TRBV27 and TRBJ2-1; 12 positions agree with TRBD2. The CDR3 spans 15 residues. Germline lookup yields CDR1 MNHEY and CDR2 SMNVEV (reference sequence). V lost 6 bases, J lost 7 bases, and 7 bases stayed unmatched. The DNA for the CDR3 is TGTGCCAGCAGCTCCACTAGCGGGGGGTTTAATGAGCAGTTCTTC. It codes for CASSSTSGGFNEQFF.

This clonotype was observed at least ten times. V gene TRBV30 combines with J gene TRBJ2-3; TRBD1 agrees at 7 bases. This CDR3 is 14 amino acids long. CDR1 and CDR2 (germline): GTSNPN, SVGIG (reference sequence). J lost 0 bases, V lost 7 bases, and 7 bases had no gene match. The CDR3 coding sequence is TGTGCCTTAACCAGGGGGTCTAGCACAGATACGCAGTATTTT. Protein sequence: CALTRGSSTDTQYF.

This clonotype was recorded at least ten times. This sequence joins TRBV20-1 and TRBJ2-5; D is unclear. CDR1 is DFQATT and CDR2 is SNEGSKA in the germline V gene (reference sequence). Trimming shortened V by 7 bases and J by 3 bases, and 18 bases separated the two germline ends. This CDR3 contains 14 residues. The CDR3 nucleotides read TGCAGTGTCGGTGTTAGAACAGCGAAAGAGACCCAGTACTTC. Translated, it gives CSVGVRTAKETQYF.

The chain couples TRBV2 to TRBJ1-5, with D uncertain. This CDR3 is built from 15 residues. CDR1 and CDR2 (germline): SNHLY, FYNNEI. Between the trimmed V and J ends, which lost 3 bases and 1 base, there was a span of 10 bases. The CDR3 DNA reads TGTGCCAGCAGTGATTGGGCAGCCAGCAATCAGCCCCAGCATTTT. Protein: CASSDWAASNQPQHF. The full variable domain, with the rest looked up from reference TRBV2 and TRBJ1-5, is EPEVTQTPSHQVTQMGQEVILRCVPISNHLYFYWYRQILGQKVEFLVSFYNNEISEKSEIFDDQFSVERPDGSNFTLKIRSTKLEDSAMYFCASSDWAASNQPQHFGDGTRLSIL.

This clonotype was observed at least ten times. V and J are TRBV7-2 and TRBJ2-5; D is undetermined. Germline assignment: CDR1 SGHTA and CDR2 FQGNSA. The CDR3 has 13 residues. V shed 5 bases and J shed 5 bases, with 12 bases lying between them. The CDR3 region has the DNA TGTGCCAGCAGCCCTACGGCAAGGGAGACCCAGTACTTC. Translation gives CASSPTARETQYF.

The J gene is TRBJ2-1, the V gene TRBV24-1; D might be TRBD1 or TRBD2, each matching 7 bases. Germline V lookup: CDR1 KGHDR, CDR2 SFDVKD. The CDR3 is 14 amino acids. V was pared by 9 bases and J by 4 bases, with 15 bases between. CDR3 sequence reads: CATGQGGGYNEQFF. In DNA form, the CDR3 reads TGTGCCACCGGGCAGGGGGGGGGGTACAATGAGCAGTTCTTC.

Ten or more counts support this clonotype. This chain uses TRBV18 with TRBJ2-3, with unresolved D. Per germline, CDR1 KGHSH and CDR2 LQKENI. CDR3 size: 13 residues. V dropped 0 bases and J dropped 14 bases, with 15 bases sitting between them. In DNA form, the CDR3 reads TGTGCCAGCTCACCACCTCTTTCAGGACGATCGTATTTT. Translation: CASSPPLSGRSYF.

The V call is TRBV29-1, the J call TRBJ1-1, with 7 bases that match TRBD1. Trimming removed 2 bases from V and 0 bases from J; junction bases left unmatched: 6. Germline assignment: CDR1 SQVTM and CDR2 ANQGSEA. The CDR3 sequence is 15 residues long. The CDR3 sequence is CSVENRGRVNTEAFF. In nucleotides, the CDR3 is TGCAGCGTTGAAAACAGGGGAAGGGTGAACACTGAAGCTTTCTTT.

This clonotype was found many times. The chain carries TRBV10-3 and TRBJ2-3; 7 nucleotides agree with TRBD1. V shed 4 bases and J 4 bases; nucleotides not matched to a gene: 2. There are 13 residues in the CDR3. Germline CDR1 reads ENHRY; CDR2 reads SYGVKD. CDR3 sequence reads: CAISGQGADTQYF. For the CDR3, the DNA is TGTGCCATCAGTGGTCAGGGGGCAGATACGCAGTATTTT.

This clonotype was seen ten or more times. The V and J genes are TRBV4-1 and TRBJ2-2; no clear D. Germline V gene sequence: CDR1 MGHRA, CDR2 YSYEKL. CDR3 length: 15 residues. Trimming cost V 4 bases and J 1 base, with 10 bases left between them. CDR3 amino acids: CASSPIYRNTGELFF. CDR3 nucleotide sequence: TGCGCCAGCAGCCCGATTTACAGGAACACCGGGGAGCTGTTTTTT.

The chain recombines TRBV2 with TRBJ2-3; 12 bases line up with TRBD2. The CDR3 extends over 16 amino acids. V dropped 6 bases and J dropped 2; count of bases not matched to a gene: 6. Germline V gene sequence: CDR1 SNHLY, CDR2 FYNNEI. CDR3 loop: CASRRLAGEFTDTQYF. Here the CDR3 DNA reads TGTGCCAGCAGGAGACTAGCGGGGGAGTTCACAGATACGCAGTATTTT.

This clonotype was observed many times. This chain uses TRBV11-2 with TRBJ2-5, with TRBD2 identical over 7 bases. The V and J ends lost 2 bases and 4 bases, in that order; junction bases with no gene match: 16. The CDR3 has 18 amino acids. Germline V gene data show CDR1 as SGHAT and CDR2 as FQNNGV. The CDR3 sequence: CASSLSTPMVGGRETQYF. DNA for the CDR3: TGTGCCAGCAGCTTAAGTACCCCGATGGTGGGAGGGCGAGAGACCCAGTACTTC. Complete variable domain (other parts from reference TRBV11-2 and TRBJ2-5): EAGVAQSPRYKIIEKRQSVAFWCNPISGHATLYWYQQILGQGPKLLIQFQNNGVVDDSQLPKDRFSAERLKGVDSTLKIQPAKLEDSAVYLCASSLSTPMVGGRETQYFGPGTRLLVL.